This passage covers 7 T cell receptor beta chains from one sample sequenced in a study of response to subunit inactivated influenza vaccine. In TCRdb, the RT-PCR reads were re-called with MiXCR into one record per CDR3 protein. This sample yields roughly 700,000 distinct CDR3 sequences, of which around 14% are seen a single time; 5.5% to 7% belongs to the top ten. The specimen was PBMCs from blood, collected about 14 days before vaccination. These receptors came from a middle-aged man who received an inactivated influenza vaccine.

This sequence joins TRBV7-9 and TRBJ1-1; 9 nucleotides line up with TRBD1. Germline assignment: CDR1 SEHNR and CDR2 FQNEAQ (reference sequence). This CDR3 has 15 amino acids. The ends lost 4 bases at V and 7 bases at J; junction bases unmatched: 10. DNA of the CDR3: TGTGCCAGCAGCTCGCGGACAGGGGAAATGAGTGAAGCTTTCTTT. This sequence encodes CASSSRTGEMSEAFF.

This clonotype occurred many times. The CDR3 region has the DNA TGCGCCAGCAGCTTGGAGGGCGGAACCACAGATACGCAGTATTTT. It translates to CASSLEGGTTDTQYF. The rearrangement joins TRBV5-1 to TRBJ2-3; D is unresolved. CDR1 and CDR2 (germline): SGHRS, YFSETQ. The CDR3 extends over 15 amino acids. Between the trimmed V and J ends, which lost 0 bases and 2 bases, there was a span of 10 bases.

This clonotype was seen more than once but under ten times. The rearrangement uses TRBV5-1 and TRBJ2-7; D might be TRBD2 (6 bases). Trimming took 0 bases from V and 5 from J, leaving 12 bases between them. Germline loops: CDR1 SGHRS, CDR2 YFSETQ. This CDR3 is built from 14 residues. CDR3 residues: CASSLGTEGHEQYF. CDR3 DNA sequence: TGCGCCAGCAGCTTGGGAACGGAGGGCCACGAGCAGTACTTC.

The V call is TRBV20-1, the J call TRBJ2-1; 10 bases fit TRBD2. This CDR3 region has 15 residues. V gave up 6 bases and J gave up 7 bases; unmatched junction bases: 12. The germline gives CDR1 DFQATT, CDR2 SNEGSKA (reference sequence). CDR3 in amino acids: CSAHPVAGGLNEQFF. In nucleotides, the CDR3 is TGCAGTGCCCATCCCGTAGCGGGGGGCCTGAATGAGCAGTTCTTC.

The J gene is TRBJ1-5, the V gene TRBV10-3, with 9 nucleotides matching TRBD1. The ends lost 2 bases at V and 2 bases at J; junction bases unmatched: 4. The CDR3 sequence is 16 residues long. Per the germline V gene, CDR1 is ENHRY and CDR2 is SYGVKD. As DNA, the CDR3 is TGTGCCATCAGTGAGAACAGGGGGCTGGGCAATCAGCCCCAGCATTTT. Its protein product is CAISENRGLGNQPQHF.

Many counts were recorded for this clonotype. The V and J genes are TRBV25-1 and TRBJ2-1; 7 bases align to TRBD1. The germline V gene encodes CDR1 MGHDK and CDR2 SYGVNS. V was clipped by 5 bases and J by 2 bases; unmatched bases: 3. CDR3 length: 14 residues. CDR3 in amino acids: CASSLGGAYNEQFF. CDR3 DNA sequence: TGTGCCAGCAGTCTAGGGGGCGCCTACAATGAGCAGTTCTTC.

The chain employs TRBV7-8 and TRBJ2-6; D uncertain. The CDR3 runs to 15 residues. The V end lost 4 bases, the J end lost 4 bases, and 11 bases lay between the germline ends. The germline CDR1 and CDR2 sequences are SGHVS and FQNEAQ. This chain's CDR3 is CASSSLGLGANVLTF. CDR3 nucleotides: TGTGCCAGCAGCTCCCTTGGTCTCGGGGCCAACGTCCTGACTTTC. Based on the CDR3 plus reference TRBV7-8 and TRBJ2-6, the full variable domain is GAGVSQSPRYKVAKRGQDVALRCDPISGHVSLFWYQQALGQGPEFLTYFQNEAQLDKSGLPSDRFFAERPEGSVSTLKIQRTQQEDSAVYLCASSSLGLGANVLTFGAGSRLTVL.